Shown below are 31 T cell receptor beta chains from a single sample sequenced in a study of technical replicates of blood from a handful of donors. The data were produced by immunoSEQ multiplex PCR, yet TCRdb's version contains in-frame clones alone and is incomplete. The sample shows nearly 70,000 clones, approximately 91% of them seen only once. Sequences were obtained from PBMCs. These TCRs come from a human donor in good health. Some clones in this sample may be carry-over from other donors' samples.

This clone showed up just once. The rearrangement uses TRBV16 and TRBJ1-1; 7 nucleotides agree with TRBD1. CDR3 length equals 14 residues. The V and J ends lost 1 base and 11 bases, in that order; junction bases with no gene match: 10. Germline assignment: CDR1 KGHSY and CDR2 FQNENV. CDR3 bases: TGTGCCAGCAGCCAATTGACCCGACAGGGCACGGCTTTCTTT. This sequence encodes CASSQLTRQGTAFF.

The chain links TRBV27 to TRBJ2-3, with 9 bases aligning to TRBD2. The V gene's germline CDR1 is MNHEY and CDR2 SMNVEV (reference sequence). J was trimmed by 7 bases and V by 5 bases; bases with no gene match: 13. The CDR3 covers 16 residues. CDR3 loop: CASSPAGGRATHTQYF. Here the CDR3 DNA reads TGTGCCAGCAGTCCGGCAGGCGGGAGGGCCACCCATACGCAGTATTTT.

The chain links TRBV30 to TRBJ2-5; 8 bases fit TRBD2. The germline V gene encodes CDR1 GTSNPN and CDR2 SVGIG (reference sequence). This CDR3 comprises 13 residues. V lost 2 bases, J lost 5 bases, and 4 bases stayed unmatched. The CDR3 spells CAWSTSGSETQYF. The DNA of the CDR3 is TGTGCCTGGAGTACAAGCGGGAGTGAGACCCAGTACTTC.

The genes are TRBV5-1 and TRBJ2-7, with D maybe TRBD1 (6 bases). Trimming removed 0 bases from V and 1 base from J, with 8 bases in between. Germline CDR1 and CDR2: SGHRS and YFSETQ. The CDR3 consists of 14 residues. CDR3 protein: CASSLEQGSYEQYF. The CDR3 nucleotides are TGCGCCAGCAGCTTGGAACAGGGATCCTACGAGCAGTACTTC.

The CDR3 DNA follows: TGTGCCAGCAGTGACTGGGGCACTAGCACAGATACGCAGTATTTT. Its translation is CASSDWGTSTDTQYF. The V and J genes are TRBV14 and TRBJ2-3, with D possibly matching TRBD1 (5 bases). V dropped 6 bases and J dropped 0 bases, with 13 bases sitting between them. Germline V gene data show CDR1 as SGHDN and CDR2 as FVKESK. The CDR3 is made up of 15 amino acids.

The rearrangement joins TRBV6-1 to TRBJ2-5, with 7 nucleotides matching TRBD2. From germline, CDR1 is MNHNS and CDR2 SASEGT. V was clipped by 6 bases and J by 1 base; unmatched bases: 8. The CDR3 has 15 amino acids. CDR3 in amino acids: CASSSGGMPQETQYF. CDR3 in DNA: TGTGCCAGCAGCTCCGGGGGGATGCCCCAAGAGACCCAGTACTTC.

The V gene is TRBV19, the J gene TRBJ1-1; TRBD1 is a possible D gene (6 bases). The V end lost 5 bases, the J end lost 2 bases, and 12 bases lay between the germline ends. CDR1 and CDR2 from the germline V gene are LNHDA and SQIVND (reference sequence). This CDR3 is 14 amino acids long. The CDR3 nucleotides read TGTGCCAGTAGTGTACACAGGGTAAACACTGAAGCTTTCTTT. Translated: CASSVHRVNTEAFF.

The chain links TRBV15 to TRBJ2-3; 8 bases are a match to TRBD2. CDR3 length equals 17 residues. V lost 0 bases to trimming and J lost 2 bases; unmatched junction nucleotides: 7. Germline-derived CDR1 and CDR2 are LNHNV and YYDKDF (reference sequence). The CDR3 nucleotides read TGTGCCACCAGCAGAGACGGGGGGGGGAGAAACACAGATACGCAGTATTTT. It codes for CATSRDGGGRNTDTQYF.

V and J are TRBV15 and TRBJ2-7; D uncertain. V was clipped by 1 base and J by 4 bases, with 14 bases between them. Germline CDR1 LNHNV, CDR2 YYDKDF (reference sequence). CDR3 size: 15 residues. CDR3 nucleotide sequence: TGTGCCACCAGCAGAGCCCGTGGCGGCCAGTACGAGCAGTACTTC. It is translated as CATSRARGGQYEQYF. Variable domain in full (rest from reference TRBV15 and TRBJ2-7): DAMVIQNPRYQVTQFGKPVTLSCSQTLNHNVMYWYQQKSSQAPKLLFHYYDKDFNNEADTPDNFQSRRPNTSFCFLDIRSPGLGDTAMYLCATSRARGGQYEQYFGPGTRLTVT.

The CDR3 protein is CASSSFFGESGTEAFF. Written as DNA, the CDR3 is TGTGCCAGCAGTTCCTTTTTTGGGGAGTCGGGCACTGAAGCTTTCTTT. J is TRBJ1-1 and V is TRBV6-5, with D unclear. Germline CDR1 is MNHEY and CDR2 is SVGAGI. There are 16 residues in the CDR3. The V gene lost 4 bases and the J gene lost 4 bases, with 19 bases spanning the gap.

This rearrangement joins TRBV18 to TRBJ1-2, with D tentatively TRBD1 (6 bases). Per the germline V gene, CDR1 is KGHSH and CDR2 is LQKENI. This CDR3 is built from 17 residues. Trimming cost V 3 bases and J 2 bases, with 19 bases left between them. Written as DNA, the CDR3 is TGTGCCAGCTCACCGATCGGGACACTCGCCCTCAACTATGGCTACACCTTC. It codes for CASSPIGTLALNYGYTF.

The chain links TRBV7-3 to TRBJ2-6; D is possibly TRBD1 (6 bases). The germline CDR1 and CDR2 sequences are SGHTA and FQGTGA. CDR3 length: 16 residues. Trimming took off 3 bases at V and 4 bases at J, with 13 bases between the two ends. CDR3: CASSLNGGQGANVLTF. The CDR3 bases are TGTGCCAGCAGCTTGAATGGGGGCCAGGGGGCCAACGTCCTGACTTTC. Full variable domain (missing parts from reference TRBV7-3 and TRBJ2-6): GAGVSQTPSNKVTEKGKYVELRCDPISGHTALYWYRQSLGQGPEFLIYFQGTGAADDSGLPNDRFFAVRPEGSVSTLKIQRTERGDSAVYLCASSLNGGQGANVLTFGAGSRLTVL.

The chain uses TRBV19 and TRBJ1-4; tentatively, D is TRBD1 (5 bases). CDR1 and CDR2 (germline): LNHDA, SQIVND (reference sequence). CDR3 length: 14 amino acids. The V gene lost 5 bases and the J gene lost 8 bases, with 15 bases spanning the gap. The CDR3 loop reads CASSSAGIREKLFF. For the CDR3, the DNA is TGTGCCAGTAGTTCGGCAGGGATAAGGGAAAAACTGTTTTTT.

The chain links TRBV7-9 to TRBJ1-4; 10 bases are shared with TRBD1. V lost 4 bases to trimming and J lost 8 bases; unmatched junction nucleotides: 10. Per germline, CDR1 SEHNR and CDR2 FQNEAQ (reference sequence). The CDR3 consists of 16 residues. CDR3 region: CASSWHPGTGVEKLFF. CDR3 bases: TGTGCCAGCAGCTGGCACCCCGGGACAGGGGTCGAAAAACTGTTTTTT.

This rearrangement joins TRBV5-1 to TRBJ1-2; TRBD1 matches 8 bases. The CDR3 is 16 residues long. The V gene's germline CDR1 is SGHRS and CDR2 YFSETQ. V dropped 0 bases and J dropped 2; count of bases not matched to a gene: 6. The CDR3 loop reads CASSLAGQERNYGYTF. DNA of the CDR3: TGCGCCAGCAGCTTGGCGGGACAGGAGCGGAACTATGGCTACACCTTC.

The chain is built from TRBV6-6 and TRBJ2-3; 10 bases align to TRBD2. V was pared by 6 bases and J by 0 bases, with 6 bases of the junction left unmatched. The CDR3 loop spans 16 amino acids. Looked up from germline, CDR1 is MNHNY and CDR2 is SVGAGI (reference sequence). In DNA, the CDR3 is TGTGCCAGCAGACGGACTAGCGGATATAGCACAGATACGCAGTATTTT. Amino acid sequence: CASRRTSGYSTDTQYF.

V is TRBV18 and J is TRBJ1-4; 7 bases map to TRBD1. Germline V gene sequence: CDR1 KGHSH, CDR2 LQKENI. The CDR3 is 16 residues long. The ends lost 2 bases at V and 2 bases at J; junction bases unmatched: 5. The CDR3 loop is CASSPNRGDTNEKLFF. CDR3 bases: TGTGCCAGCTCACCAAACAGGGGAGATACTAATGAAAAACTGTTTTTT.

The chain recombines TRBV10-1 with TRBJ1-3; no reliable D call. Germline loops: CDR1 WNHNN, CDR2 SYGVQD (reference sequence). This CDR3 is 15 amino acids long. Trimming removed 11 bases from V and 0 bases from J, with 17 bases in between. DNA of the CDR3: TGCGCCCCAAGGAGGATAGCGACCTCTGGAAACACCATATATTTT. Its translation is CAPRRIATSGNTIYF.

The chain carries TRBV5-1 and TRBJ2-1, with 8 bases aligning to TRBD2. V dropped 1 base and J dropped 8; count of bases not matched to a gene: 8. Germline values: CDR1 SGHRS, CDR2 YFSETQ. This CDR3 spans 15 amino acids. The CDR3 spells CASSLRSSGLDEQFF. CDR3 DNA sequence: TGCGCCAGCAGCTTGAGGTCTAGCGGGCTCGATGAGCAGTTCTTC.

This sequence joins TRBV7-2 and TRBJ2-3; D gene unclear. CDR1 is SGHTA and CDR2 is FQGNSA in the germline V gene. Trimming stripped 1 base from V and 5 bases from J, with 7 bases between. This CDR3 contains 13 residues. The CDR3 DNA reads TGTGCCAGCAGCTTAGACTACCGAGATACGCAGTATTTT. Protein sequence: CASSLDYRDTQYF.

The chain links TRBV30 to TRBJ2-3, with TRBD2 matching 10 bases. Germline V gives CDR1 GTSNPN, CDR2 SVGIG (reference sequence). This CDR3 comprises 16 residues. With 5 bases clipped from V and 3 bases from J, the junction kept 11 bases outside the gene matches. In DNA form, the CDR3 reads TGTGCCTGGGGGGGATGGAGCGGGAGGGGGACAGATACGCAGTATTTT. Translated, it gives CAWGGWSGRGTDTQYF.

The CDR3 loop is CASSRASGGYEQYF. The CDR3 bases are TGTGCCAGTTCGAGGGCTAGCGGGGGATACGAGCAGTACTTC. The V and J genes are TRBV2 and TRBJ2-7; 10 bases map to TRBD2. The CDR3 extends over 14 amino acids. Per germline, CDR1 SNHLY and CDR2 FYNNEI. V lost 9 bases and J lost 4; bases outside the gene matches: 9.

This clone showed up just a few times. The CDR3 loop reads CASSLDSGSYNEQFF. In DNA, the CDR3 is TGTGCCAGCAGCTTGGATAGCGGCTCCTACAATGAGCAGTTCTTC. The rearrangement joins TRBV5-4 to TRBJ2-1; D possibly corresponds to TRBD2 (6 bases). The germline gives CDR1 SGHNT, CDR2 YYREEE (reference sequence). CDR3 size: 15 residues. With 0 bases removed from V and 0 bases from J, the gap between germline ends came to 7 bases. Full variable domain (missing parts from reference TRBV5-4 and TRBJ2-1): ETGVTQSPTHLIKTRGQQVTLRCSSQSGHNTVSWYQQALGQGPQFIFQYYREEENGRGNFPPRFSGLQFPNYSSELNVNALELDDSALYLCASSLDSGSYNEQFFGPGTRLTVL.

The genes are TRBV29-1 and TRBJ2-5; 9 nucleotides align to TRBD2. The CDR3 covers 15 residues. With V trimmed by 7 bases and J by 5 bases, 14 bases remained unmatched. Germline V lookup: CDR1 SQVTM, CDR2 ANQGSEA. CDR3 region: CSASLWGAGGETQYF. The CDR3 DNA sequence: TGCAGCGCTTCCCTATGGGGTGCGGGGGGGGAGACCCAGTACTTC.

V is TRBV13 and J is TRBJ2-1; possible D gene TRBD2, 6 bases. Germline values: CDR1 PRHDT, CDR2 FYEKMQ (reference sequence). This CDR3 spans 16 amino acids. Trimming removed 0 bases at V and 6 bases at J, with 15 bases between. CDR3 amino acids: CASSLGRGISGNEQFF. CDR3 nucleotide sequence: TGTGCCAGCAGCTTAGGCCGGGGGATTTCGGGCAATGAGCAGTTCTTC. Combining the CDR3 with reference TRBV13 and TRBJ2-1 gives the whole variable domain AAGVIQSPRHLIKEKRETATLKCYPIPRHDTVYWYQQGPGQDPQFLISFYEKMQSDKGSIPDRFSAQQFSDYHSELNMSSLELGDSALYFCASSLGRGISGNEQFFGPGTRLTVL.

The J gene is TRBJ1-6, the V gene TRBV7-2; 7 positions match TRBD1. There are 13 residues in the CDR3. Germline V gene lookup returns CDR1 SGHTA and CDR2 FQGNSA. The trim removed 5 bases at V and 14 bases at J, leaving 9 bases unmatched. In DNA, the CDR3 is TGTGCCAGCAGCCCTGGGACAGCTGGAACCCTCCACTTT. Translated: CASSPGTAGTLHF.

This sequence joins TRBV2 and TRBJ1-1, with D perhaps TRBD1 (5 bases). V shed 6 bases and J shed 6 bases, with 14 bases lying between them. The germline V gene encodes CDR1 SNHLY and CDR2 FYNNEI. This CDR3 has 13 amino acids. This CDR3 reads CASRGEGSAEAFF. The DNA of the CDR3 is TGTGCCAGCAGGGGGGAGGGTAGCGCTGAAGCTTTCTTT.

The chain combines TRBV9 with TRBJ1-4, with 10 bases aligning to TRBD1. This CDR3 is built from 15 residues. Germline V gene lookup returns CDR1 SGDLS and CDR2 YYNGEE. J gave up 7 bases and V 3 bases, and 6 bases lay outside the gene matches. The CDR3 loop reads CASSEEGQGTEKLFF. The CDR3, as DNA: TGTGCCAGCAGCGAGGAGGGACAGGGGACTGAAAAACTGTTTTTT.

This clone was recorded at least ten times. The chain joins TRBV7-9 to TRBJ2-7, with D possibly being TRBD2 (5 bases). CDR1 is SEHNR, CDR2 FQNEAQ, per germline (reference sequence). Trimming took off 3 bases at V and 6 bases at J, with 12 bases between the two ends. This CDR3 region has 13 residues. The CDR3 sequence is CASSFRTSPEQYF. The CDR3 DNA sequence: TGTGCCAGCAGCTTCCGGACTTCCCCCGAGCAGTACTTC. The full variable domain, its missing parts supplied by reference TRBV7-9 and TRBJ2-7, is DTGVSQNPRHKITKRGQNVTFRCDPISEHNRLYWYRQTLGQGPEFLTYFQNEAQLEKSRLLSDRFSAERPKGSFSTLEIQRTEQGDSAMYLCASSFRTSPEQYFGPGTRLTVT.

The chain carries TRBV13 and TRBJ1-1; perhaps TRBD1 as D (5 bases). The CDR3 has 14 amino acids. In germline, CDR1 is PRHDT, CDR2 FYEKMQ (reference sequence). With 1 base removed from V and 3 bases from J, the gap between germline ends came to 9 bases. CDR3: CASSLEGEDTEAFF. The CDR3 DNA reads TGTGCCAGCAGCTTAGAAGGGGAGGACACTGAAGCTTTCTTT.

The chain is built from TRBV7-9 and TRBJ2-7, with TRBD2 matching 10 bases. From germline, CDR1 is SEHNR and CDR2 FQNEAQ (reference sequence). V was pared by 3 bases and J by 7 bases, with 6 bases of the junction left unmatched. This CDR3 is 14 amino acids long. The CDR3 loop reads CASSFSGGPGEQYF. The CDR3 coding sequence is TGTGCCAGCAGCTTTAGCGGGGGGCCCGGGGAGCAGTACTTC.